The 24 T cell receptor beta chains given below trace back to one sample, sequenced in a study of blood T cell repertoires in COVID-19. TCRdb's copy holds only in-frame clones and misses some; the assay was immunoSEQ multiplex PCR. The table includes about 74,000 clones, 90% detected once. The source material was peripheral blood. The receptors originated from a man aged 50 or older with acute or convalescent COVID-19.

V and J are TRBV10-3 and TRBJ1-5; D perhaps matches TRBD1 (6 bases). The CDR3 is 13 residues long. Per the germline V gene, CDR1 is ENHRY and CDR2 is SYGVKD. V lost 5 bases to trimming and J lost 9 bases, with 14 bases between them. The CDR3 DNA reads TGTGCCATCAGTTCTGAGGACAGAGGGCCCCAGCATTTT. As protein: CAISSEDRGPQHF.

This chain connects TRBV12-3 or TRBV12-4 to TRBJ1-5; a possible D gene is TRBD1 (6 bases). The CDR3 spans 13 residues. The germline V and J ends were trimmed by 4 bases and 9 bases, with 13 bases remaining between them. CDR3 amino acids: CASSSQGFGPQHF. DNA for the CDR3: TGTGCCAGCAGTTCACAGGGCTTTGGGCCCCAGCATTTT.

The CDR3: CASSGFGGSYSYEQYF. As DNA, the CDR3 is TGTGCCAGCAGTGGGTTCGGCGGTTCATACTCCTACGAGCAGTACTTC. V and J are TRBV25-1 and TRBJ2-7; no clear D. This CDR3 spans 16 amino acids. The germline CDR1 and CDR2 sequences are MGHDK and SYGVNS. Trimming cost V 4 bases and J 0 bases, with 16 bases left between them.

The V call is TRBV20-1, the J call TRBJ1-2; unclear D gene. The CDR3 is 10 residues long. The ends were cut back, 5 bases at V and 5 bases at J, with 6 bases in the middle. Germline lookup yields CDR1 DFQATT and CDR2 SNEGSKA (reference sequence). The CDR3 region has the DNA TGCAGTGCTCAGGATTATGGCTACACCTTC. Translation: CSAQDYGYTF.

V usage is TRBV28 and J usage is TRBJ2-3, with TRBD2 as a possible D gene (5 bases). Deletions cut 4 bases from V and 4 bases from J, with 24 bases between. Germline CDR1 is MDHEN and CDR2 is SYDVKM. This CDR3 is 18 amino acids long. CDR3 coding DNA: TGTGCCAGCAGTTCCCCCCCTCGGCTTACCGTACTAGCAGATACGCAGTATTTT. This translates into CASSSPPRLTVLADTQYF.

The chain links TRBV5-4 to TRBJ1-2; tentatively, D is TRBD1 (5 bases). CDR1 SGHNT and CDR2 YYREEE come from the germline V gene (reference sequence). V lost 6 bases to trimming and J lost 7 bases, with 13 bases between them. This CDR3 has 12 residues. The CDR3 DNA sequence: TGTGCCAGCAAACGGGTGCAGGGTGGCTACACCTTC. Encoded protein: CASKRVQGGYTF.

This rearrangement joins TRBV7-2 to TRBJ1-1; 10 bases map to TRBD1. The CDR3 is 13 amino acids. The V gene end was trimmed by 6 bases and the J gene end by 4 bases; junction bases not matched to a gene: 2. Germline V gene data show CDR1 as SGHTA and CDR2 as FQGNSA. The DNA for the CDR3 is TGTGCCAGCAGAGACAGGGGGCCCACTGAAGCTTTCTTT. Its translation: CASRDRGPTEAFF.

For the CDR3, the DNA is TGTGCCAGTAGTATAGATGCGGCGGGGCCTAGCACAGATACGCAGTATTTT. Its translation is CASSIDAAGPSTDTQYF. V gene TRBV19 combines with J gene TRBJ2-3; a weak D match, TRBD2 (6 bases). The germline CDR1 and CDR2 sequences are LNHDA and SQIVND (reference sequence). There are 17 residues in the CDR3. V dropped 0 bases and J dropped 0 bases, with 13 bases sitting between them.

The rearrangement uses TRBV25-1 and TRBJ1-6; 9 positions match TRBD1. There are 14 residues in the CDR3. J was trimmed by 4 bases and V by 6 bases; bases with no gene match: 1. Germline V gene data show CDR1 as MGHDK and CDR2 as SYGVNS. CDR3 coding DNA: TGTGCCAGCAGCGGGACAGGGTATAATTCACCCCTCCACTTT. It is translated as CASSGTGYNSPLHF.

This rearrangement joins TRBV5-8 to TRBJ2-7; TRBD1 matches 9 bases. The junction had 2 bases not matched to a gene; V was cut back by 4 bases and J by 3 bases. CDR3 length: 13 residues. Germline values: CDR1 SGHTS, CDR2 YDEGEE. The CDR3 reads CASSRGQGYEQYV. The CDR3 nucleotides read TGTGCCAGCAGCCGGGGACAGGGCTACGAGCAGTACGTC.

The rearrangement uses TRBV28 and TRBJ2-3, with a weak D call TRBD1 (5 bases). V was shortened by 2 bases and J by 4 bases, with 16 bases between the two germline ends. The germline gives CDR1 MDHEN, CDR2 SYDVKM. The CDR3 loop spans 16 amino acids. DNA of the CDR3: TGTGCCAGCAGTTTACCCGACGGCAGGGCGTCAGATACGCAGTATTTT. Amino acids: CASSLPDGRASDTQYF.

V gene TRBV6-6 combines with J gene TRBJ2-6; possible D gene TRBD2, 5 bases. V lost 8 bases to trimming and J lost 4 bases, with 12 bases between them. Germline CDR1 MNHNY, CDR2 SVGAGI (reference sequence). This CDR3 has 14 amino acids. DNA for the CDR3: TGTGCCAGCTCCCCGGGGTTCGGGGCCAACGTCCTGACTTTC. This gives the protein CASSPGFGANVLTF.

This clone was detected once. The chain has TRBV5-1 and TRBJ2-3, with D tentatively TRBD2 (7 bases). The germline V and J ends were trimmed by 4 bases and 5 bases, with 14 bases remaining between them. The germline gives CDR1 SGHRS, CDR2 YFSETQ. This CDR3 region has 14 residues. This CDR3 reads CASSPSGGLDTQYF. The CDR3 bases are TGCGCCAGCAGCCCTTCCGGGGGGCTAGATACGCAGTATTTT. Using reference TRBV5-1 and TRBJ2-3 for the parts outside the CDR3, the full variable domain is KAGVTQTPRYLIKTRGQQVTLSCSPISGHRSVSWYQQTPGQGLQFLFEYFSETQRNKGNFPGRFSGRQFSNSRSEMNVSTLELGDSALYLCASSPSGGLDTQYFGPGTRLTVL.

The chain employs TRBV30 and TRBJ2-3, with 8 positions matching TRBD2. The CDR3 length is 15 residues. Germline V gene data show CDR1 as GTSNPN and CDR2 as SVGIG (reference sequence). J lost 2 bases, V lost 2 bases, and 6 bases had no gene match. As DNA, the CDR3 is TGTGCCTGGAGTCGTATAGCGGGGATCACAGATACGCAGTATTTT. It encodes CAWSRIAGITDTQYF.

This chain uses TRBV28 with TRBJ1-2, with TRBD1 as a possible D gene (5 bases). Trimming pared 6 bases from V and 5 bases from J, leaving 13 bases between. The CDR3 sequence is 13 residues long. CDR1 is MDHEN and CDR2 is SYDVKM in the germline V gene. In DNA, the CDR3 is TGTGCCAGCAGAGCCCCGACAGTTTATGGCTACACCTTC. As protein: CASRAPTVYGYTF.

This chain uses TRBV11-2 with TRBJ1-3; TRBD1 might be the D (6 bases). V was clipped by 2 bases and J by 0 bases, with 11 bases between them. The length of the CDR3 is 16 residues. Looked up from germline, CDR1 is SGHAT and CDR2 is FQNNGV. The DNA for the CDR3 is TGTGCCAGCAGCTTAACAGGGAGTAGCTCTGGAAACACCATATATTTT. Amino acids: CASSLTGSSSGNTIYF.

This rearrangement joins TRBV2 to TRBJ1-5; 9 bases are shared with TRBD1. Germline CDR1 is SNHLY and CDR2 is FYNNEI. Trimming at V came to 4 bases and at J to 7 bases, leaving 5 bases not matched to a gene. The CDR3 is made up of 14 amino acids. CDR3 in amino acids: CASSGTGEGQPQHF. As DNA, the CDR3 is TGTGCCAGCAGTGGGACAGGGGAAGGCCAGCCCCAGCATTTT.

The rearrangement links TRBV27 to TRBJ2-2; D remains ambiguous. The CDR3 consists of 12 residues. V dropped 3 bases and J dropped 7 bases, with 6 bases sitting between them. Germline V CDR1 and CDR2: MNHEY, SMNVEV (reference sequence). Here the CDR3 DNA reads TGTGCCAGCAGTTTCGGAGTCGGGGAGCTGTTTTTT. As protein: CASSFGVGELFF.

This rearrangement joins TRBV7-9 to TRBJ2-3; 13 nucleotides align to TRBD2. Germline V gene lookup returns CDR1 SEHNR and CDR2 FQNEAQ (reference sequence). The J segment lost 4 bases and the V segment lost 1 base, leaving 5 bases of the junction unmatched. The CDR3 totals 17 residues. The CDR3 loop reads CASSLGQTSGGPDTQYF. The CDR3 DNA follows: TGTGCCAGCAGCTTAGGACAGACTAGCGGGGGGCCAGATACGCAGTATTTT.

The chain employs TRBV11-3 and TRBJ1-4, with D uncertain. This CDR3 region has 18 residues. CDR1 and CDR2 (germline): SGHNT, YENEEA. V dropped 0 bases and J dropped 0 bases, with 14 bases sitting between them. CDR3 nucleotides: TGTGCCAGCAGCTTAGATGGCCGGCCTAGGACAACTAATGAAAAACTGTTTTTT. Translation: CASSLDGRPRTTNEKLFF. Full variable domain (outside the CDR3, taken from reference TRBV11-3 and TRBJ1-4): EAGVVQSPRYKIIEKKQPVAFWCNPISGHNTLYWYLQNLGQGPELLIRYENEEAVDDSQLPKDRFSAERLKGVDSTLKIQPAELGDSAVYLCASSLDGRPRTTNEKLFFGSGTQLSVL.

This chain connects TRBV7-9 to TRBJ2-1; perhaps TRBD2 as D (6 bases). This CDR3 region has 16 residues. Germline values: CDR1 SEHNR, CDR2 FQNEAQ (reference sequence). V was clipped by 2 bases and J by 3 bases, with 14 bases between them. CDR3 region: CASSLYSGRIYNEQFF. For the CDR3, the DNA is TGTGCCAGCAGCTTATATTCCGGGAGAATCTACAATGAGCAGTTCTTC. Full variable domain (remainder filled in from reference TRBV7-9 and TRBJ2-1): DTGVSQNPRHKITKRGQNVTFRCDPISEHNRLYWYRQTLGQGPEFLTYFQNEAQLEKSRLLSDRFSAERPKGSFSTLEIQRTEQGDSAMYLCASSLYSGRIYNEQFFGPGTRLTVL.

J is TRBJ2-3 and V is TRBV5-6; 12 bases agree with TRBD1. Germline CDR1 reads SGHDT; CDR2 reads YYEEEE. The V gene end was trimmed by 4 bases and the J gene end by 0 bases; junction bases not matched to a gene: 9. This CDR3 has 18 amino acids. The CDR3 DNA sequence: TGTGCCAGCAGCCCCGGGACAGGGGGCCGTCTTAGCACAGATACGCAGTATTTT. It is translated as CASSPGTGGRLSTDTQYF.

The chain joins TRBV6-2 or TRBV6-3 to TRBJ1-5, with no clear D. CDR1 is MNHEY and CDR2 is SVGEGT in the germline V gene. The CDR3 totals 13 residues. The germline V and J ends were trimmed by 5 bases and 2 bases, with 7 bases remaining between them. CDR3 nucleotides: TGTGCCAGCAGTATACAGCGCAATCAGCCCCAGCATTTT. Translation gives CASSIQRNQPQHF.

This chain uses TRBV7-2 with TRBJ1-1; 7 bases agree with TRBD1. The CDR3 runs 13 residues. Losses at the gene ends were 1 base for V and 8 bases for J; bases not matched to a gene: 4. Germline V gene sequence: CDR1 SGHTA, CDR2 FQGNSA. The CDR3 spells CASSLGGQREAFF. The CDR3 DNA sequence: TGTGCCAGCAGCTTAGGGGGACAGCGAGAAGCTTTCTTT.